The 19 T cell receptor beta chains given below trace back to one sample, sequenced in a study of blood T cell repertoires in COVID-19. TCRdb keeps only in-frame clones here, not all; method: immunoSEQ multiplex PCR. The sample yields roughly 180,000 clones, over 75% seen once. Sequencing was done on a sample of peripheral blood. Receptors originate from a man of 80 years or more with COVID-19, enrolled during active disease.

The V and J genes are TRBV6-1 and TRBJ1-2; D uncertain. Trimming took off 2 bases at V and 1 base at J, with 8 bases between the two ends. The CDR3 runs to 14 residues. CDR1 and CDR2 (germline): MNHNS, SASEGT. The CDR3 region is CASSESGINYGYTF. The DNA for the CDR3 is TGTGCCAGCAGTGAATCGGGGATTAACTATGGCTACACCTTC.

The rearrangement uses TRBV9 and TRBJ1-1; 9 nucleotides line up with TRBD1. Germline CDR1 is SGDLS and CDR2 is YYNGEE. The junction had 1 base not matched to a gene; V was cut back by 3 bases and J by 1 base. CDR3 size: 14 residues. CDR3 loop: CASSEDRGNTEAFF. The CDR3 DNA reads as TGTGCCAGCAGCGAGGACAGGGGGAACACTGAAGCTTTCTTT. The variable domain in full, completed from reference TRBV9 and TRBJ1-1, reads DSGVTQTPKHLITATGQRVTLRCSPRSGDLSVYWYQQSLDQGLQFLIQYYNGEERAKGNILERFSAQQFPDLHSELNLSSLELGDSALYFCASSEDRGNTEAFFGQGTRLTVV.

This clone is a singleton in its sample. The chain links TRBV5-6 to TRBJ2-1, with 7 bases lining up with TRBD2. Per the germline V gene, CDR1 is SGHDT and CDR2 is YYEEEE. This CDR3 spans 12 amino acids. V shed 5 bases and J 6 bases; nucleotides not matched to a gene: 2. The CDR3 region is CASRGGGNEQFF. The CDR3 DNA is TGTGCCAGCAGAGGCGGGGGCAATGAGCAGTTCTTC. Full variable domain (rest looked up from reference TRBV5-6 and TRBJ2-1): DAGVTQSPTHLIKTRGQQVTLRCSPKSGHDTVSWYQQALGQGPQFIFQYYEEEERQRGNFPDRFSGHQFPNYSSELNVNALLLGDSALYLCASRGGGNEQFFGPGTRLTVL.

CDR3 in amino acids: CASSFKTGTYEQYF. The CDR3, as DNA: TGTGCCAGCAGCTTCAAGACCGGGACCTACGAGCAGTACTTC. This sequence joins TRBV7-2 and TRBJ2-7, with D perhaps matching TRBD2 (5 bases). The length of the CDR3 is 14 residues. Germline V CDR1 and CDR2: SGHTA, FQGNSA. The germline V and J ends were trimmed by 3 bases and 2 bases, with 11 bases remaining between them.

This clone has a handful of counts. The chain links TRBV21-1 to TRBJ1-2; the table's D call TRBD1 went unverified against the DNA. TRBV21-1 is reported as a pseudogene. The CDR3 is made up of 19 amino acids. This CDR3 is CASSPKGGDRGPDNYGYTF. CDR3 nucleotides: TGTGCCAGCAGCCCAAAGGGGGGGGACAGGGGGCCCGATAACTATGGCTACACCTTC.

The J gene is TRBJ2-1, the V gene TRBV6-2 or TRBV6-3, with 9 positions matching TRBD2. Trimming took 2 bases from V and 2 from J; bases not matched to a gene: 4. The CDR3 length is 16 residues. Germline CDR1 and CDR2: MNHEY and SVGEGT. The CDR3 nucleotides are TGTGCCAGCAGTTACAGAGGGACTAGCCCCTACAATGAGCAGTTCTTC. This encodes CASSYRGTSPYNEQFF.

The chain joins TRBV27 to TRBJ1-2; D might be TRBD1 (5 bases). V lost 2 bases and J lost 3, with 13 bases in between. This CDR3 is 15 amino acids long. Germline-derived CDR1 and CDR2 are MNHEY and SMNVEV (reference sequence). DNA of the CDR3: TGTGCCAGCAGTTTAGACCCTGACAGCCACTATGGCTACACCTTC. This codes for CASSLDPDSHYGYTF.

The CDR3 nucleotides are TGTGCCAGCAGTTCCCCCGGGACAGGGAGATACACTGAAGCTTTCTTT. Translating gives CASSSPGTGRYTEAFF. The chain recombines TRBV27 with TRBJ1-1; 9 bases map to TRBD1. The CDR3 totals 16 residues. J gave up 3 bases and V 4 bases, and 9 bases lay outside the gene matches. CDR1 and CDR2 from the germline V gene are MNHEY and SMNVEV (reference sequence).

CDR3 DNA: TGTGCCAGCAGTTACAGGGGACGGGACACCATATATTTT. Translating gives CASSYRGRDTIYF. The rearrangement joins TRBV5-4 to TRBJ1-3; 7 positions match TRBD1. V lost 5 bases and J lost 8; bases outside the gene matches: 7. CDR1 is SGHNT and CDR2 is YYREEE in the germline V gene (reference sequence). The CDR3 length is 13 residues. The variable domain in full, with the rest retrieved from reference TRBV5-4 and TRBJ1-3, is ETGVTQSPTHLIKTRGQQVTLRCSSQSGHNTVSWYQQALGQGPQFIFQYYREEENGRGNFPPRFSGLQFPNYSSELNVNALELDDSALYLCASSYRGRDTIYFGEGSWLTVV.

This clone was counted only a few times. V usage is TRBV11-3 and J usage is TRBJ1-1, with 8 nucleotides matching TRBD1. V gave up 5 bases and J gave up 3 bases; unmatched junction bases: 2. The CDR3 extends over 13 amino acids. Germline values: CDR1 SGHNT, CDR2 YENEEA. Here the CDR3 DNA reads TGTGCCAGCAGCCGGACAGGGTACACTGAAGCTTTCTTT. This codes for CASSRTGYTEAFF.

The V call is TRBV7-2, the J call TRBJ1-3, with D uncertain. Germline V gives CDR1 SGHTA, CDR2 FQGNSA. V lost 5 bases and J lost 0, with 8 bases in between. The CDR3 covers 14 residues. The CDR3 loop reads CASSASASGNTIYF. CDR3 sequence (DNA): TGTGCCAGCAGCGCCAGCGCCTCTGGAAACACCATATATTTT.

This clone appeared a single time. This chain links TRBV6-2 or TRBV6-3 with TRBJ2-5; possibly TRBD2 for D (5 bases). CDR1 is MNHEY, CDR2 SVGEGT, per germline. CDR3 size: 16 residues. The V and J ends lost 4 bases and 5 bases respectively, with 20 bases between them. The CDR3 spells CASSSTRGRARETQYF. The CDR3 nucleotides are TGTGCCAGCAGTTCCACCCGGGGTAGGGCGAGGGAGACCCAGTACTTC.

The rearrangement uses TRBV7-9 and TRBJ2-2; no firm D call. Germline V gene data show CDR1 as SEHNR and CDR2 as FQNEAQ (reference sequence). The CDR3 has 14 amino acids. Trimming pared 5 bases from V and 1 base from J, leaving 8 bases between. CDR3 sequence (DNA): TGTGCCAGCAGCCTCCTAAGGAACACCGGGGAGCTGTTTTTT. As protein: CASSLLRNTGELFF.

This chain joins TRBV9 and TRBJ2-3, with TRBD2 identical over 12 bases. The CDR3 has 16 residues. The J segment lost 7 bases and the V segment lost 2 bases, leaving 8 bases of the junction unmatched. Germline values: CDR1 SGDLS, CDR2 YYNGEE. The CDR3 DNA reads TGTGCCAGCAGCGTGACTAGCGGGGGACTCCGAAATACGCAGTATTTT. Amino acids: CASSVTSGGLRNTQYF.

The chain uses TRBV27 and TRBJ2-7; TRBD1 matches 9 bases. V dropped 4 bases and J dropped 4; count of bases not matched to a gene: 2. The CDR3 loop spans 13 amino acids. The V gene's germline CDR1 is MNHEY and CDR2 SMNVEV (reference sequence). CDR3 in amino acids: CASSWDRDYEQYF. In DNA form, the CDR3 reads TGTGCCAGCAGTTGGGACAGGGATTACGAGCAGTACTTC.

This chain connects TRBV5-1 to TRBJ1-4; tentatively, D is TRBD1 (5 bases). The CDR3 loop spans 15 amino acids. V was trimmed by 0 bases and J by 8 bases, leaving 14 bases between them. Germline CDR1 is SGHRS and CDR2 is YFSETQ. The DNA for the CDR3 is TGCGCCAGCAGCTTGGGACAGATAGTAAACGAAAAACTGTTTTTT. It codes for CASSLGQIVNEKLFF.

The chain joins TRBV4-2 to TRBJ1-5; 10 positions agree with TRBD1. CDR1 is LGHNA, CDR2 YNFKEQ, per germline. The CDR3 has 20 amino acids. V was pared by 0 bases and J by 0 bases, with 11 bases of the junction left unmatched. This chain's CDR3 is CASSQEFLGQGLYSNQPQHF. The CDR3 DNA reads as TGTGCCAGCAGCCAAGAATTTTTGGGACAGGGGCTTTATAGCAATCAGCCCCAGCATTTT.

The gene calls are TRBV19 and TRBJ1-5, with D uncertain. CDR3 length: 14 amino acids. V was pared by 4 bases and J by 1 base, with 8 bases between. Germline CDR1 and CDR2: LNHDA and SQIVND (reference sequence). CDR3 coding DNA: TGTGCCAGTAGTAAATACGGGAGCAATCAGCCCCAGCATTTT. It specifies CASSKYGSNQPQHF.

CDR3 loop: CASSPRTGRFQPQHF. The CDR3 nucleotides are TGTGCCAGCTCACCACGGACAGGGCGTTTTCAGCCCCAGCATTTT. J is TRBJ1-5 and V is TRBV18, with 8 bases lining up with TRBD1. Per the germline V gene, CDR1 is KGHSH and CDR2 is LQKENI. V dropped 1 base and J dropped 6; count of bases not matched to a gene: 5. The CDR3 runs 15 residues.